Listed below are T cell receptor beta chains from one sample, sequenced in a study of blood T cell repertoires in COVID-19. Clones were sequenced by immunoSEQ multiplex PCR, and TCRdb holds only the in-frame ones, with some missing. The sample has over 200,000 clones; around 80% are singletons. The specimen sequenced was peripheral blood. The origin of the receptors is a human donor in a cohort sampled during active COVID-19. Both conserved end residues are part of each CDR3. D genes are given only for firm matches. Size is omitted from some rows. Given values are once, few, many or a class for expanded clones.

d_gene: TRBD1; v_gene: TRBV28; j_gene: TRBJ1-5; abundance: -; CDR3aa: CASSPPDRARQSQHF; CDR3nt: TGTGCCAGCAGTCCGCCCGACAGGGCACGGCAATCCCAGCATTTT
d_gene: TRBD2; v_gene: TRBV5-4; j_gene: TRBJ2-7; abundance: -; CDR3aa: CASRRSGSSSYEQYF; CDR3nt: TGTGCCAGCAGACGCAGCGGGAGTAGCTCCTACGAGCAGTACTTC
d_gene: TRBD1; v_gene: TRBV27; j_gene: TRBJ1-2; abundance: -; CDR3aa: CASRSRTGLNYGYTF; CDR3nt: TGTGCCAGCAGGTCTCGGACAGGGCTTAACTATGGCTACACCTTC
d_gene: TRBD1; v_gene: TRBV11-2; j_gene: TRBJ2-7; abundance: few; CDR3aa: CASSFLRTGSREQYF; CDR3nt: TGTGCCAGCAGCTTCCTCAGGACAGGGAGTAGAGAGCAGTACTTC
d_gene: TRBD1; v_gene: TRBV24-1; j_gene: TRBJ2-3; abundance: -; CDR3aa: CATSDQRTGFTDTQYF; CDR3nt: TGTGCCACCAGTGATCAACGGACAGGGTTCACAGATACGCAGTATTTT
d_gene: -; v_gene: TRBV5-6; j_gene: TRBJ2-2; abundance: -; CDR3aa: CASSWPQGPNTGELFF; CDR3nt: TGTGCCAGCAGCTGGCCTCAGGGGCCGAACACCGGGGAGCTGTTTTTT
d_gene: TRBD1; v_gene: TRBV28; j_gene: TRBJ2-7; abundance: -; CDR3aa: CASSLFPGQGGYEQYF; CDR3nt: TGTGCCAGCAGTTTATTTCCGGGACAGGGTGGTTACGAGCAGTACTTC
d_gene: TRBD1; v_gene: TRBV30; j_gene: TRBJ1-3; abundance: -; CDR3aa: CAWAGTGPSSGNTIYF; CDR3nt: TGTGCCTGGGCCGGGACAGGGCCGAGCTCTGGAAACACCATATATTTT
d_gene: TRBD1; v_gene: TRBV4-2; j_gene: TRBJ1-2; abundance: once; CDR3aa: CASERRQGLSYGYTF; CDR3nt: TGTGCCAGCGAGCGGCGACAGGGCTTGAGCTATGGCTACACCTTC
d_gene: TRBD2; v_gene: TRBV7-2; j_gene: TRBJ2-3; abundance: -; CDR3aa: CASSPGTSGRTDTQYF; CDR3nt: TGTGCCAGCAGCCCCGGGACTAGCGGGAGAACAGATACGCAGTATTTT
d_gene: -; v_gene: TRBV14; j_gene: TRBJ2-3; abundance: -; CDR3aa: CASSLSQPPADTQYF; CDR3nt: TGTGCCAGCAGCCTATCACAGCCCCCCGCAGATACGCAGTATTTT
d_gene: -; v_gene: TRBV7-8; j_gene: TRBJ1-2; abundance: few; CDR3aa: CASSSSRGGYTF; CDR3nt: TGTGCCAGCAGCTCGTCCAGAGGGGGCTACACCTTC
d_gene: TRBD2; v_gene: TRBV6-1; j_gene: TRBJ2-1; abundance: -; CDR3aa: CASSEAGASGRHEQFF; CDR3nt: TGTGCCAGCAGTGAAGCTGGGGCTAGCGGGAGACATGAGCAGTTCTTC
d_gene: TRBD1; v_gene: TRBV27; j_gene: TRBJ2-7; abundance: -; CDR3aa: CASSPRDRGYEQYF; CDR3nt: TGTGCCAGCAGTCCGCGGGACAGGGGTTACGAGCAGTACTTC
d_gene: -; v_gene: TRBV7-4; j_gene: TRBJ2-5; abundance: -; CDR3aa: CASSLAGETQYF; CDR3nt: TGTGCCAGCAGCTTGGCGGGAGAGACCCAGTACTTC
d_gene: -; v_gene: TRBV12-3/TRBV12-4; j_gene: TRBJ1-5; abundance: once; CDR3aa: CASSIRGNQPQHF; CDR3nt: TGTGCCAGCAGCATCAGGGGCAATCAGCCCCAGCATTTT
d_gene: -; v_gene: TRBV27; j_gene: TRBJ2-7; abundance: -; CDR3aa: CASSWLSAGEQYF; CDR3nt: TGTGCCAGCAGTTGGCTATCGGCGGGCGAGCAGTACTTC
d_gene: TRBD1; v_gene: TRBV18; j_gene: TRBJ2-3; abundance: -; CDR3aa: CASSAGQGRSDTQYF; CDR3nt: TGTGCCAGCTCAGCGGGACAGGGGAGGTCAGATACGCAGTATTTT
d_gene: TRBD1; v_gene: TRBV3-1/TRBV3-2; j_gene: TRBJ1-5; abundance: -; CDR3aa: CASSQGTGAPYSNQPQHF; CDR3nt: TGTGCCAGCAGCCAAGGGACAGGGGCACCGTATAGCAATCAGCCCCAGCATTTT
d_gene: -; v_gene: TRBV18; j_gene: TRBJ2-6; abundance: -; CDR3aa: CASSRDSGANVLTF; CDR3nt: TGTGCCAGCTCCCGGGACTCTGGGGCCAACGTCCTGACTTTC
d_gene: -; v_gene: TRBV5-1; j_gene: TRBJ2-5; abundance: -; CDR3aa: CASSLGSGQETQYF; CDR3nt: TGCGCCAGCAGCTTGGGTAGCGGACAAGAGACCCAGTACTTC
d_gene: -; v_gene: TRBV7-2; j_gene: TRBJ2-5; abundance: -; CDR3aa: CASSPGILETQYF; CDR3nt: TGTGCCAGCAGCCCAGGAATCCTAGAGACCCAGTACTTC
d_gene: -; v_gene: TRBV29-1; j_gene: TRBJ1-4; abundance: -; CDR3aa: CSGQGLEEKLFF; CDR3nt: TGCAGCGGGCAGGGGCTCGAGGAAAAACTGTTTTTT
d_gene: TRBD2; v_gene: TRBV6-6; j_gene: TRBJ2-7; abundance: -; CDR3aa: CASSFQGTSGYEQYF; CDR3nt: TGTGCCAGCAGTTTTCAGGGGACTAGCGGATACGAGCAGTACTTC
d_gene: TRBD1; v_gene: TRBV7-9; j_gene: TRBJ1-1; abundance: -; CDR3aa: CASSSLSPGTAKGFF; CDR3nt: TGTGCCAGCAGCTCCCTATCCCCCGGGACAGCCAAGGGTTTCTTT
d_gene: -; v_gene: TRBV5-4; j_gene: TRBJ2-3; abundance: -; CDR3aa: CASSLSDTQYF; CDR3nt: TGTGCCAGCAGCTTATCGGATACGCAGTATTTT